The 3 T cell receptor beta chains below were found in one sample sequenced in a study of shared clonotypes between healthy human individuals. Some clones are missing from TCRdb's copy, which holds only in-frame ones; the method was immunoSEQ multiplex PCR. There are about 1.5 million clones in the sample; approximately 98% occur only once, and approximately 0.44% lies in the top ten. Input material: naive CD4+ T cells sorted from blood. Subset in this sample: CD45RA+ positively selected. These receptor sequences come from a man between 25 and 39 years old in good health.

CDR3 residues: CASQDRAGEKLFF. The CDR3 nucleotides read TGTGCCAGCCAGGACAGGGCTGGGGAAAAACTGTTTTTT. The V gene is TRBV7-9, the J gene TRBJ1-4; 8 nucleotides match TRBD1. This CDR3 region has 13 residues. Germline-derived CDR1 and CDR2 are SEHNR and FQNEAQ (reference sequence). Trimming cost V 8 bases and J 8 bases; bases outside gene matches: 7.

The J gene is TRBJ2-7, the V gene TRBV6-5; D tentatively fits TRBD1 or TRBD2 (5 bases each). The CDR3 runs to 14 residues. V was pared by 6 bases and J by 1 base, with 13 bases between. Germline V gene data show CDR1 as MNHEY and CDR2 as SVGAGI. The chain's CDR3 is CASRTTGGSYEQYF. For the CDR3, the DNA is TGTGCCAGCAGGACTACAGGCGGATCCTACGAGCAGTACTTC.

The chain has TRBV9 and TRBJ1-4; D is unclear. Germline-derived CDR1 and CDR2 are SGDLS and YYNGEE. This CDR3 is built from 14 residues. V gave up 4 bases and J gave up 6 bases, with 13 bases separating them. The CDR3 reads CASSTRGGYEKLFF. For the CDR3, the DNA is TGTGCCAGCAGCACCCGCGGCGGGTATGAAAAACTGTTTTTT.